Reported below is one TCR beta chain. Its antigen is undetermined. This sample is part of a study of cytomegalovirus exposure and HLA in healthy donors. In the study overall: As released early, the data held about 85 million unique TCRs from HLA-typed donors. General study findings and limits: The authors later found HLA-associated TCR beta chains more clonally expanded than equally common others. Immune exposure information available was restricted to CMV serostatus.

Vbeta (60) and Jbeta (13) primers were used in the PCR. Sequencing was performed with immunoSEQ multiplex PCR; in TCRdb, only in-frame clones are kept and a portion is missing. The table shows 150,000 to 200,000 clones, with more than 65% occurring only once. CDR3 length: 14 amino acids. CDR1 and CDR2 (germline): MNHEY, SMNVEV (reference sequence). The junction had 7 bases not matched to a gene; V was cut back by 5 bases and J by 4 bases. J is TRBJ2-7 and V is TRBV27; 8 positions agree with TRBD1. Sequencing was performed on PBMCs. The TCR comes from a man aged 45-60 years in good health and CMV-seropositive. This CDR3 is CASSGQGNPYEQYF. The CDR3, as DNA: TGTGCCAGCAGTGGACAGGGAAATCCATACGAGCAGTACTTC.